One and the same sample provided the 25 T cell receptor beta chains below, sequenced in a study of blood T cell repertoires in COVID-19. Assay used: immunoSEQ multiplex PCR; TCRdb lists only in-frame clones, some missing. The data contain some 200,000 clones, approximately 80% of them singletons. The source material was peripheral blood. All receptors derive from a woman in her 70s with COVID-19, enrolled during active disease.

The chain couples TRBV2 to TRBJ2-5; D call uncertain. Germline CDR1 reads SNHLY; CDR2 reads FYNNEI. The CDR3 sequence is 15 residues long. V lost 6 bases and J 4 bases, leaving 18 bases between the germline ends. The DNA of the CDR3 is TGTGCCAGCAGGGATGTCCCCCGGAGTGGAGAGACCCAGTACTTC. Protein: CASRDVPRSGETQYF.

V is TRBV28 and J is TRBJ2-5; D might be TRBD2 (6 bases). V dropped 2 bases and J dropped 1 base, with 11 bases sitting between them. This CDR3 spans 15 amino acids. Germline V gene sequence: CDR1 MDHEN, CDR2 SYDVKM. The CDR3 loop is CASSLLAGRQETQYF. In DNA, the CDR3 is TGTGCCAGCAGTTTACTTGCGGGGCGCCAAGAGACCCAGTACTTC.

This chain connects TRBV6-5 to TRBJ1-1, with 8 bases that match TRBD1. CDR3 length: 13 amino acids. CDR1 and CDR2 (germline): MNHEY, SVGAGI. Unmatched junction bases numbered 10, after V lost 5 bases and J lost 11 bases. Here the CDR3 reads CASSPDRGGDAFF. CDR3 bases: TGTGCCAGCAGTCCTGACAGGGGTGGAGACGCTTTCTTT.

A word on this clone: One junction end disagrees with the germline gene, perhaps due to a read error. The chain employs TRBV5-6 and TRBJ1-2; tentative D call: TRBD1 (5 bases). This CDR3 has 15 residues. The germline CDR1 and CDR2 sequences are SGHDT and YYEEEE. The CDR3 is CASRLEGTRREGYTF. The CDR3 nucleotides are TGTGCCAGCAGATTGGAGGGGACCCGGCGGGAGGGCTACACCTTC.

CDR3 nucleotide sequence: TGTGCCAGCTCCGCCGGGACAGGGTTCGTTACGCAGTATTTT. Amino acid sequence: CASSAGTGFVTQYF. The rearrangement uses TRBV19 and TRBJ2-3, with 9 bases that match TRBD1. The CDR3 contains 14 residues. Germline-derived CDR1 and CDR2 are LNHDA and SQIVND (reference sequence). The V and J ends lost 9 bases and 8 bases, in that order; junction bases with no gene match: 12.

The chain joins TRBV19 to TRBJ1-1, with a weak D call TRBD1 (6 bases). The CDR3 is 16 amino acids. With 2 bases removed from V and 4 bases from J, the gap between germline ends came to 17 bases. Looked up from germline, CDR1 is LNHDA and CDR2 is SQIVND (reference sequence). The CDR3 DNA is TGTGCCAGTAGTATACGCTCGACCCGAGGGGGCACTGAAGCTTTCTTT. Translated, it gives CASSIRSTRGGTEAFF.

This clone was recorded once. This chain links TRBV7-2 with TRBJ1-1; 8 bases are shared with TRBD1. The CDR3 runs to 15 residues. Germline-derived CDR1 and CDR2 are SGHTA and FQGNSA. With V trimmed by 0 bases and J by 0 bases, 0 bases remained unmatched. The CDR3 DNA reads as TGTGCCAGCAGCTTAGCCAGGGGGCTGAACACTGAAGCTTTCTTT. This encodes CASSLARGLNTEAFF.

J is TRBJ1-3 and V is TRBV11-2; D unclear. Trimming cost V 1 base and J 0 bases, with 7 bases left between them. Germline loops: CDR1 SGHAT, CDR2 FQNNGV. The CDR3 has 15 amino acids. CDR3 in DNA: TGTGCCAGCAGCTTAGCCCACAACTCTGGAAACACCATATATTTT. Translated, it gives CASSLAHNSGNTIYF.

The J gene is TRBJ1-2, the V gene TRBV28, with a weak D call TRBD1 (6 bases). Per the germline V gene, CDR1 is MDHEN and CDR2 is SYDVKM. The CDR3 totals 17 residues. The ends were cut back, 4 bases at V and 0 bases at J, with 18 bases in the middle. CDR3 region: CASSSPPDRLANYGYTF. The CDR3 DNA reads as TGTGCCAGCAGTTCGCCGCCCGACAGGTTAGCTAACTATGGCTACACCTTC.

The CDR3 protein is CASTPRDQGTEAFF. The CDR3 nucleotides read TGTGCCAGCACCCCTAGGGATCAGGGCACTGAAGCTTTCTTT. This chain links TRBV7-8 with TRBJ1-1, with D perhaps matching TRBD1 (5 bases). The V gene lost 7 bases and the J gene lost 4 bases, with 16 bases spanning the gap. The CDR3 sequence is 14 residues long. In germline, CDR1 is SGHVS, CDR2 FQNEAQ.

This clone was detected a few times. This chain uses TRBV6-5 with TRBJ1-2, with TRBD1 matching 9 bases. This CDR3 is built from 14 residues. V lost 0 bases to trimming and J lost 8 bases; unmatched junction nucleotides: 4. From germline, CDR1 is MNHEY and CDR2 SVGAGI. The CDR3 loop reads CASSYSTGGYGYTF. The CDR3 region has the DNA TGTGCCAGCAGTTACTCGACAGGGGGTTACGGCTACACCTTC.

The rearrangement uses TRBV2 and TRBJ2-6; weak D call: TRBD2 (5 bases). Per the germline V gene, CDR1 is SNHLY and CDR2 is FYNNEI. Trimming took 6 bases from V and 4 from J, leaving 13 bases between them. The CDR3 is made up of 15 amino acids. The CDR3: CASSGEGAGANVLTF. DNA of the CDR3: TGTGCCAGCAGCGGCGAGGGAGCCGGGGCCAACGTCCTGACTTTC. Full variable domain (remainder filled in from reference TRBV2 and TRBJ2-6): EPEVTQTPSHQVTQMGQEVILRCVPISNHLYFYWYRQILGQKVEFLVSFYNNEISEKSEIFDDQFSVERPDGSNFTLKIRSTKLEDSAMYFCASSGEGAGANVLTFGAGSRLTVL.

A remark on this clone: The junction and the germline gene differ at one end; a read error may be behind it. J is TRBJ1-4 and V is TRBV25-1, with a weak D call TRBD1 (6 bases). The germline gives CDR1 MGHDK, CDR2 SYGVNS. CDR3 length: 17 residues. This CDR3 is CASSDWDMAETYEKLFF. The DNA of the CDR3 is TGTGCCAGCAGTGATTGGGACATGGCAGAAACTTATGAAAAACTGTTTTTT.

The chain employs TRBV5-1 and TRBJ2-3, with 8 bases matching TRBD1. V shed 7 bases, J shed 13 bases, and the junction held 14 bases outside the gene matches. This CDR3 region has 13 residues. Per germline, CDR1 SGHRS and CDR2 YFSETQ. This CDR3 reads CASGSGSGGLKYF. CDR3 coding DNA: TGCGCCAGCGGATCGGGCTCAGGGGGCCTTAAGTATTTT.

The gene calls are TRBV14 and TRBJ1-1; no firm D call. With 4 bases removed from V and 3 bases from J, the gap between germline ends came to 9 bases. The CDR3 runs to 13 residues. CDR1 SGHDN and CDR2 FVKESK come from the germline V gene. CDR3 sequence: CASSLTVYTEAFF. The CDR3 bases are TGTGCCAGCAGCCTTACAGTGTACACTGAAGCTTTCTTT.

V and J are TRBV6-5 and TRBJ2-5; possible D gene TRBD2, 5 bases. V was cut by 7 bases and J by 4 bases, with 10 bases left in between. The V gene's germline CDR1 is MNHEY and CDR2 SVGAGI. The CDR3 is 12 amino acids. CDR3 nucleotide sequence: TGTGCCAGCATCCGGGGTGGAGAGACCCAGTACTTC. Translating it yields CASIRGGETQYF.

The J gene is TRBJ1-2, the V gene TRBV27; 9 nucleotides match TRBD1. J was trimmed by 8 bases and V by 5 bases; bases with no gene match: 12. The germline CDR1 and CDR2 sequences are MNHEY and SMNVEV (reference sequence). CDR3 size: 15 residues. CDR3 DNA: TGTGCCAGCAGTGGTTCCATGACAGGGGGAGGAGGCTACACCTTC. It translates to CASSGSMTGGGGYTF.

The rearrangement joins TRBV24-1 to TRBJ2-3; 10 bases are shared with TRBD1. V gave up 4 bases and J gave up 2 bases; unmatched junction bases: 5. CDR3 size: 16 residues. The germline V gene encodes CDR1 KGHDR and CDR2 SFDVKD. Here the CDR3 reads CATSDPGTGDTDTQYF. DNA for the CDR3: TGTGCCACCAGTGACCCCGGGACAGGGGACACAGATACGCAGTATTTT.

V and J are TRBV5-5 and TRBJ1-6; possible D gene TRBD1, 5 bases. The germline V and J ends were trimmed by 5 bases and 8 bases, with 14 bases remaining between them. Per germline, CDR1 SGHKS and CDR2 YYEKEE (reference sequence). The CDR3 is 14 amino acids. The CDR3 DNA reads TGTGCCAGCAGAACGGGGGGAGGCGATTCACCCCTCCACTTT. Translated, it gives CASRTGGGDSPLHF.

The rearrangement links TRBV19 to TRBJ2-1, with 7 bases lining up with TRBD2. V shed 5 bases and J 6 bases; nucleotides not matched to a gene: 10. From germline, CDR1 is LNHDA and CDR2 SQIVND (reference sequence). The CDR3 spans 15 residues. The CDR3 region has the DNA TGTGCCAGTAGTCTGGCGGGAGTAGGGTCCAATGAGCAGTTCTTC. It specifies CASSLAGVGSNEQFF.

This clone was picked up a small number of times. The chain links TRBV11-1 to TRBJ2-7; the match to TRBD1 covers 7 bases. The germline V gene encodes CDR1 SGHAT and CDR2 FQDESV (reference sequence). V shed 5 bases, J shed 3 bases, and the junction held 4 bases outside the gene matches. The CDR3 covers 13 residues. The CDR3 region is CASSMTGHYEQYF. The DNA of the CDR3 is TGTGCCAGCAGCATGACAGGGCACTACGAGCAGTACTTC. The full variable domain, in which reference TRBV11-1 and TRBJ2-7 provide the parts outside the CDR3, is EAEVAQSPRYKITEKSQAVAFWCDPISGHATLYWYRQILGQGPELLVQFQDESVVDDSQLPKDRFSAERLKGVDSTLKIQPAELGDSAMYLCASSMTGHYEQYFGPGTRLTVT.

V gene TRBV28 combines with J gene TRBJ1-5; 7 bases agree with TRBD1. The CDR3 sequence is 14 residues long. Unmatched junction bases numbered 7, after V lost 8 bases and J lost 3 bases. Germline CDR1 MDHEN, CDR2 SYDVKM. Here the CDR3 DNA reads TGTGCCAGCGTGCGGCAGGGGGTCAATCAGCCCCAGCATTTT. Protein sequence: CASVRQGVNQPQHF.

The V gene is TRBV28, the J gene TRBJ2-2; possible D gene TRBD1, 6 bases. The CDR3 runs 15 residues. Deletions cut 6 bases from V and 2 bases from J, with 13 bases between. Germline assignment: CDR1 MDHEN and CDR2 SYDVKM. CDR3 coding DNA: TGTGCCAGCAGGTCAACCGGGACAAACACCGGGGAGCTGTTTTTT. Translated: CASRSTGTNTGELFF.

The chain couples TRBV5-4 to TRBJ1-3; no clear D. Looked up from germline, CDR1 is SGHNT and CDR2 is YYREEE (reference sequence). The ends were cut back, 4 bases at V and 0 bases at J, with 11 bases in the middle. The CDR3 is made up of 15 amino acids. CDR3 nucleotides: TGTGCCAGCAGCCAGGCCTACCGCTCTGGAAACACCATATATTTT. It yields the protein CASSQAYRSGNTIYF.

The genes are TRBV6-5 and TRBJ2-7; 11 bases fit TRBD1. The germline gives CDR1 MNHEY, CDR2 SVGAGI. The CDR3 totals 14 residues. V was pared by 7 bases and J by 3 bases, with 5 bases of the junction left unmatched. CDR3 amino acids: CASTLGTGGYEQYF. CDR3 coding DNA: TGTGCCAGCACCCTCGGGACAGGGGGCTACGAGCAGTACTTC.